This TCR beta chain was recovered during a study of shared clonotypes between healthy human individuals. Regarding the study as a whole: Of the naive CD4 clonotypes, about 5% were shared across four donors.

The run depth of the assay was deep. The repertoire was sequenced with immunoSEQ multiplex PCR; TCRdb's copy has only in-frame clones and lacks some. The profile shows approximately 1,000,000 clones, 70% to 80% of them singletons. With respect to this clone: As yet, its antigen is unknown.

Trimming took off 6 bases at V and 1 base at J, with 16 bases between the two ends. Germline V CDR1 and CDR2: SGHNT, YYREEE (reference sequence). The CDR3 loop spans 15 amino acids. The gene calls are TRBV5-4 and TRBJ2-5; weak D call: TRBD1 (6 bases). The receptor comes from a man younger than 35 in good health. Some clones in this sample may be carry-over from other donors' samples. Sample: memory CD4+ T cells from PBMCs. Subset noted: CD45RA-negative fraction. Written as DNA, the CDR3 is TGTGCCAGCAACAAGGGACACTTTACCCAAGAGACCCAGTACTTC. Protein product: CASNKGHFTQETQYF.